This T cell receptor beta chain was retrieved from a study of blood T cell repertoires in COVID-19. Looking at the study overall: There were acute and convalescent COVID-19 samples, and they came from the United States, Italy and Spain. The analysed material was cDNA or gDNA that came from T cells, B-cell-depleted T cells, or PBMCs.

The CDR3 has 11 residues. CDR1 is WNHNN and CDR2 is SYGVQD in the germline V gene (reference sequence). The ends were cut back, 11 bases at V and 11 bases at J, with 18 bases in the middle. How the authors handled the data: Amplified reference gene primers provided the basis for estimating nucleated cell counts. Measured with immunoSEQ multiplex PCR; TCRdb has only the in-frame clones, and not every one. The DNA gave D and trimming, while V, J and clone size come from that table. The data show 60,000 to 75,000 clones, 88% seen once. This TCR derives from a human donor in a cohort sampled during active COVID-19. Sequencing was done on a sample of peripheral blood. The chain combines TRBV10-1 with TRBJ1-1; perhaps TRBD1 as D (5 bases). DNA for the CDR3: TGCGCCTCCGGGGGGTCAACGGGGGCTTTCTTT. Its protein product is CASGGSTGAFF.